These 8 T cell receptor beta chains share one sample of origin, sequenced in a study of control samples from healthy donors and cancer patients. TCRdb keeps only in-frame clones here, not all; method: immunoSEQ multiplex PCR. The data hold about 28,000 clones, with roughly nine tenths observed a single time. What was sequenced was PBMCs. The receptors come from a man between 45 and 60 years old with lung cancer.

Regarding this clone: Other DNA sequences in this specimen translate into the identical CDR3. The V call is TRBV2, the J call TRBJ2-2, with D hard to call. Germline values: CDR1 SNHLY, CDR2 FYNNEI. The ends were cut back, 6 bases at V and 5 bases at J, with 16 bases in the middle. The CDR3 has 15 residues. The CDR3 loop reads CASSADLPLTGELFF. The CDR3 region has the DNA TGTGCCAGCAGCGCCGACCTGCCTTTGACCGGGGAGCTGTTTTTT.

The chain joins TRBV7-8 to TRBJ2-2; the match to TRBD1 covers 10 bases. The junction had 6 bases not matched to a gene; V was cut back by 5 bases and J by 3 bases. The CDR3 totals 16 residues. Germline V gene data show CDR1 as SGHVS and CDR2 as FQNEAQ. CDR3 region: CASSTLDRGYTGELFF. CDR3 nucleotide sequence: TGTGCCAGCAGCACCTTGGACAGGGGGTACACCGGGGAGCTGTTTTTT.

V and J are TRBV19 and TRBJ1-2; D gene uncertain. Germline CDR1 LNHDA, CDR2 SQIVND (reference sequence). The CDR3 is made up of 13 amino acids. V lost 3 bases and J lost 8, with 13 bases in between. Written as DNA, the CDR3 is TGTGCCAGTAGTATCACGGCCTCGGGAGGCTACACCTTC. Its protein product is CASSITASGGYTF.

The V gene is TRBV7-2, the J gene TRBJ2-5; TRBD2 aligns across 7 bases. V was clipped by 3 bases and J by 3 bases; unmatched bases: 4. This CDR3 is built from 14 residues. CDR1 is SGHTA and CDR2 is FQGNSA in the germline V gene. The CDR3 DNA reads as TGTGCCAGCAGCTTGACCGGGGGGAAAGAGACCCAGTACTTC. This encodes CASSLTGGKETQYF.

V usage is TRBV18 and J usage is TRBJ1-1; no definite D call. Trimming left V 3 bases short and J 2 bases short, with 13 bases between. Germline V lookup: CDR1 KGHSH, CDR2 LQKENI. The CDR3 loop spans 15 amino acids. The CDR3 nucleotides are TGTGCCAGCTCACCGGCGAAGTCTGGTAACACTGAAGCTTTCTTT. Translation: CASSPAKSGNTEAFF. Based on the CDR3 plus reference TRBV18 and TRBJ1-1, the full variable domain is NAGVMQNPRHLVRRRGQEARLRCSPMKGHSHVYWYRQLPEEGLKFMVYLQKENIIDESGMPKERFSAEFPKEGPSILRIQQVVRGDSAAYFCASSPAKSGNTEAFFGQGTRLTVV.

The rearrangement joins TRBV2 to TRBJ2-7; TRBD2 agrees at 13 bases. This CDR3 contains 19 residues. The trim removed 2 bases at V and 5 bases at J, leaving 15 bases unmatched. Germline V lookup: CDR1 SNHLY, CDR2 FYNNEI. In DNA, the CDR3 is TGTGCCAGCAGTGAATGGCGGACTAGCGGGGGCGTTTCCGCGGACGAGCAGTACTTC. Translation: CASSEWRTSGGVSADEQYF.

The V call is TRBV5-1, the J call TRBJ1-2, with D perhaps TRBD1 (6 bases). Germline V gene lookup returns CDR1 SGHRS and CDR2 YFSETQ. V was trimmed by 2 bases and J by 4 bases, leaving 15 bases between them. This CDR3 spans 15 amino acids. The CDR3 spells CASSFAGESGYGYTF. CDR3 coding DNA: TGCGCCAGCAGCTTTGCAGGGGAGTCTGGCTATGGCTACACCTTC. Full variable domain (missing parts from reference TRBV5-1 and TRBJ1-2): KAGVTQTPRYLIKTRGQQVTLSCSPISGHRSVSWYQQTPGQGLQFLFEYFSETQRNKGNFPGRFSGRQFSNSRSEMNVSTLELGDSALYLCASSFAGESGYGYTFGSGTRLTVV.

The rearrangement joins TRBV24-1 to TRBJ2-1; D ambiguous. The germline V gene encodes CDR1 KGHDR and CDR2 SFDVKD. Trimming took off 7 bases at V and 0 bases at J, with 15 bases between the two ends. The CDR3 contains 16 residues. The CDR3 DNA is TGTGCCACCAGCCCTAAGGGCGCGGCCTCCTACAATGAGCAGTTCTTC. Encoded protein: CATSPKGAASYNEQFF.